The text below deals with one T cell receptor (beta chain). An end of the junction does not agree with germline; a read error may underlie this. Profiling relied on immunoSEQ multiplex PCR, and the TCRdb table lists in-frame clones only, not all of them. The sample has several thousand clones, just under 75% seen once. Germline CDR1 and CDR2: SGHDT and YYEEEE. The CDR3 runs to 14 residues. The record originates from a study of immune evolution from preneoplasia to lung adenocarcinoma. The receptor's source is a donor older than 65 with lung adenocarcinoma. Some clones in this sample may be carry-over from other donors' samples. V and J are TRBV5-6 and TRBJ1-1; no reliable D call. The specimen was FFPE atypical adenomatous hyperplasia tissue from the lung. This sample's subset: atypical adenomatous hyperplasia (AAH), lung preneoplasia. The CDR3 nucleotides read TGTGCCAGCAGCTTGATATCCATGAACACTGAAGCCTTCTTT. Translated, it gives CASSLISMNTEAFF.